These 32 T cell receptor beta chains share one sample of origin, sequenced in a study of glioma-infiltrating T cells after dendritic cell vaccination. Profiling relied on immunoSEQ multiplex PCR, and the TCRdb table lists in-frame clones only, not all of them. The sample lists more than 30,000 clones, 85% to 95% occurring once. The sample consisted of blood, taken before dendritic cell vaccination. The source of these receptors is a human donor with glioblastoma.

The CDR3 DNA reads as TGTGCCAGCAGCAAGACTAGCGGGGGGGCCGTGGATACGCAGTATTTT. This gives the protein CASSKTSGGAVDTQYF. The chain carries TRBV11-2 and TRBJ2-3; 14 bases map to TRBD2. Germline V gene sequence: CDR1 SGHAT, CDR2 FQNNGV. This CDR3 has 16 amino acids. V gave up 5 bases and J gave up 6 bases; unmatched junction bases: 7.

This chain joins TRBV14 and TRBJ1-2; possibly TRBD1 for D (6 bases). CDR3 size: 15 residues. V shed 6 bases and J shed 4 bases, with 18 bases lying between them. The germline CDR1 and CDR2 sequences are SGHDN and FVKESK. In nucleotides, the CDR3 is TGTGCCAGCAGTCTACAGGGCCTCCCACTCTATGGCTACACCTTC. As protein: CASSLQGLPLYGYTF.

The rearrangement links TRBV6-6 to TRBJ1-1, with 7 positions matching TRBD1. Trimming took 7 bases from V and 7 from J; bases not matched to a gene: 6. Germline-derived CDR1 and CDR2 are MNHNY and SVGAGI (reference sequence). This CDR3 comprises 12 residues. The CDR3 DNA follows: TGTGCCAGCACCCGAACAGGGGTTGAAGCTTTCTTT. This encodes CASTRTGVEAFF.

This clone was seen only a few times. The V gene is TRBV9, the J gene TRBJ2-7, with 7 bases matching TRBD1. The V gene's germline CDR1 is SGDLS and CDR2 YYNGEE. The J segment lost 0 bases and the V segment lost 2 bases, leaving 14 bases of the junction unmatched. The CDR3 has 18 amino acids. The CDR3 reads CASSVLSPGQINSYEQYF. Written as DNA, the CDR3 is TGTGCCAGCAGCGTCCTAAGCCCGGGACAGATAAACTCCTACGAGCAGTACTTC.

The chain links TRBV30 to TRBJ2-3, with no clear D. This CDR3 is 12 amino acids long. Trimming removed 4 bases from V and 4 bases from J, with 9 bases in between. CDR1 is GTSNPN, CDR2 SVGIG, per germline (reference sequence). The CDR3 DNA is TGTGCCTGGACAGTAGGAGCAGATACGCAGTATTTT. It encodes CAWTVGADTQYF.

The CDR3 bases are TGTGCCAGCAGCTGGATTAGCGGGGGGGCTGATGAGCAGTTCTTC. Translating it yields CASSWISGGADEQFF. The chain is built from TRBV7-2 and TRBJ2-1, with 11 positions matching TRBD2. Trimming took 4 bases from V and 8 from J; bases not matched to a gene: 7. Germline loops: CDR1 SGHTA, CDR2 FQGNSA. CDR3 length: 15 residues.

This clone has just a few counts. The chain links TRBV11-3 to TRBJ2-3, with D hard to call. The CDR3 spans 14 residues. The germline gives CDR1 SGHNT, CDR2 YENEEA. V lost 4 bases and J 4 bases, leaving 12 bases between the germline ends. In nucleotides, the CDR3 is TGTGCCAGCAGCTCGCTAGAATCCCCAGATACGCAGTATTTT. It yields the protein CASSSLESPDTQYF. The whole variable domain, remainder taken from reference TRBV11-3 and TRBJ2-3, is EAGVVQSPRYKIIEKKQPVAFWCNPISGHNTLYWYLQNLGQGPELLIRYENEEAVDDSQLPKDRFSAERLKGVDSTLKIQPAELGDSAVYLCASSSLESPDTQYFGPGTRLTVL.

The J gene is TRBJ2-5, the V gene TRBV11-2; tentatively, D is TRBD2 (5 bases). Trimming cost V 5 bases and J 5 bases, with 12 bases left between them. CDR3 length: 13 residues. Germline assignment: CDR1 SGHAT and CDR2 FQNNGV. CDR3 bases: TGTGCCAGCAGCCCCCGCCGCGGGGAGACCCAGTACTTC. Translated, it gives CASSPRRGETQYF.

This clone was counted a single time. V gene TRBV7-2 combines with J gene TRBJ2-5; 10 nucleotides align to TRBD1. The CDR3 has 14 amino acids. Germline CDR1 and CDR2: SGHTA and FQGNSA. V gave up 4 bases and J gave up 5 bases; unmatched junction bases: 4. The CDR3 sequence: CASSWGTGAETQYF. The CDR3 DNA reads as TGTGCCAGCAGCTGGGGGACAGGGGCTGAGACCCAGTACTTC.

This chain joins TRBV19 and TRBJ1-5; the D gene is possibly TRBD1 (5 bases). The CDR3 has 13 residues. The germline V and J ends were trimmed by 7 bases and 7 bases, with 14 bases remaining between them. The germline gives CDR1 LNHDA, CDR2 SQIVND (reference sequence). CDR3 DNA sequence: TGTGCCAGTACCCCGCAGGGTGAGCAGCCCCAGCATTTT. Its translation is CASTPQGEQPQHF.

This chain connects TRBV19 to TRBJ1-4, with D maybe TRBD1 (6 bases). The CDR3 has 17 amino acids. The germline V and J ends were trimmed by 4 bases and 10 bases, with 25 bases remaining between them. Germline V gene sequence: CDR1 LNHDA, CDR2 SQIVND (reference sequence). This CDR3 is CASSRPPRGTVDGKLFF. The CDR3 bases are TGTGCCAGTAGTAGACCACCGAGGGGGACCGTTGACGGAAAACTGTTTTTT.

This sequence joins TRBV5-6 and TRBJ2-3; 10 bases map to TRBD1. CDR1 is SGHDT, CDR2 YYEEEE, per germline. CDR3 size: 16 residues. V gave up 2 bases and J gave up 3 bases; unmatched junction bases: 6. This chain's CDR3 is CASSLDRGRVTDTQYF. CDR3 DNA: TGTGCCAGCAGCTTAGACAGGGGGCGCGTTACAGATACGCAGTATTTT. Full variable domain (outside the CDR3, taken from reference TRBV5-6 and TRBJ2-3): DAGVTQSPTHLIKTRGQQVTLRCSPKSGHDTVSWYQQALGQGPQFIFQYYEEEERQRGNFPDRFSGHQFPNYSSELNVNALLLGDSALYLCASSLDRGRVTDTQYFGPGTRLTVL.

This sequence joins TRBV6-1 and TRBJ2-3; possibly TRBD1 for D (7 bases). The CDR3 consists of 16 residues. The V and J ends lost 2 bases and 6 bases respectively, with 18 bases between them. The germline V gene has CDR1 MNHNS and CDR2 SASEGT. The CDR3 DNA sequence: TGTGCCAGCAGTGAAAGGATTAGCAGGGGGGTGGATACGCAGTATTTT. Translation gives CASSERISRGVDTQYF.

CDR3 region: CASSYSSGGGGYTF. DNA for the CDR3: TGTGCCAGCAGTTACTCGAGTGGAGGTGGTGGCTACACCTTC. This sequence joins TRBV6-6 and TRBJ1-2; D not resolved. Germline-derived CDR1 and CDR2 are MNHNY and SVGAGI (reference sequence). The CDR3 is 14 amino acids. V was trimmed by 0 bases and J by 7 bases, leaving 12 bases between them.

This chain joins TRBV12-1 and TRBJ1-1; TRBD1 is taken as the D call from the table, unchecked against the DNA. TRBV12-1 is a recognized pseudogene. This CDR3 has 13 residues. The CDR3 protein is CASINRGSTEAFF. The CDR3 bases are TGTGCCAGCATAAACAGGGGGTCCACTGAAGCTTTCTTT.

The chain carries TRBV11-2 and TRBJ1-1; D is ambiguous. Per germline, CDR1 SGHAT and CDR2 FQNNGV. The CDR3 spans 14 residues. V gave up 2 bases and J gave up 11 bases, with 18 bases separating them. Here the CDR3 reads CASSLSISAGAAFF. In DNA, the CDR3 is TGTGCCAGCAGCTTATCTATTTCGGCAGGCGCTGCTTTCTTT.

The chain recombines TRBV10-3 with TRBJ1-2; the match to TRBD1 covers 9 bases. The CDR3 contains 12 residues. Losses at the gene ends were 11 bases for V and 2 bases for J; bases not matched to a gene: 3. Germline V gene sequence: CDR1 ENHRY, CDR2 SYGVKD. The CDR3 DNA reads TGTGCCTCCGACAGGGGGAACTATGGCTACACCTTC. This translates into CASDRGNYGYTF.

The rearrangement uses TRBV7-2 and TRBJ2-3, with 11 bases identical to TRBD2. Trimming took 4 bases from V and 7 from J; bases not matched to a gene: 10. Germline V gene lookup returns CDR1 SGHTA and CDR2 FQGNSA. CDR3 length: 16 residues. As DNA, the CDR3 is TGTGCCAGCAGCTCAACCGGGACTAGCGGCCTCAATACGCAGTATTTT. This sequence encodes CASSSTGTSGLNTQYF. The full variable domain, completed using reference TRBV7-2 and TRBJ2-3, is GAGVSQSPSNKVTEKGKDVELRCDPISGHTALYWYRQSLGQGLEFLIYFQGNSAPDKSGLPSDRFSAERTGGSVSTLTIQRTQQEDSAVYLCASSSTGTSGLNTQYFGPGTRLTVL.

This chain uses TRBV6-5 with TRBJ2-7, with TRBD1 matching over 9 bases. The germline gives CDR1 MNHEY, CDR2 SVGAGI. Trimming removed 4 bases from V and 5 bases from J; junction bases left unmatched: 9. CDR3 length: 15 residues. The CDR3, as DNA: TGTGCCAGCAGTTCCACCGGGACAGGGTCCCACGAGCAGTACTTC. Translation gives CASSSTGTGSHEQYF.

The chain uses TRBV6-4 and TRBJ2-1; D perhaps matches TRBD1 (5 bases). V was cut by 5 bases and J by 3 bases, with 8 bases left in between. Germline CDR1 MRHNA, CDR2 SNTAGT. The CDR3 spans 13 residues. The CDR3 DNA follows: TGTGCCAGCAGTTGGACACGCTACAATGAGCAGTTCTTC. It is translated as CASSWTRYNEQFF.

The chain is built from TRBV6-5 and TRBJ1-5; tentatively, D is TRBD1 (5 bases). The CDR3 is 14 amino acids. With 6 bases removed from V and 2 bases from J, the gap between germline ends came to 11 bases. CDR1 is MNHEY and CDR2 is SVGAGI in the germline V gene. The CDR3 loop reads CASRMGGGNQPQHF. The CDR3 DNA sequence: TGTGCCAGCAGGATGGGGGGGGGCAATCAGCCCCAGCATTTT.

This clone was counted a few times. This chain uses TRBV28 with TRBJ2-2, with 7 bases identical to TRBD1. This CDR3 contains 15 residues. Germline V gives CDR1 MDHEN, CDR2 SYDVKM. V trimming: 4 bases; J trimming: 7 bases; junction bases outside the gene matches: 9. In DNA form, the CDR3 reads TGTGCCAGCAGTTCCCACGCAGGGGGTCACGGGGAGCTGTTTTTT. Residues: CASSSHAGGHGELFF.

This chain connects TRBV15 to TRBJ2-7, with a weak D call TRBD2 (5 bases). The CDR3 is 10 residues long. The germline CDR1 and CDR2 sequences are LNHNV and YYDKDF (reference sequence). V lost 11 bases and J 6 bases, leaving 11 bases between the germline ends. In DNA form, the CDR3 reads TGTGCCTCTCCAGAGGGCGAGCAGTACTTC. Its protein is CASPEGEQYF.

This chain joins TRBV5-1 and TRBJ1-6, with D possibly matching TRBD1 (6 bases). Per the germline V gene, CDR1 is SGHRS and CDR2 is YFSETQ. This CDR3 contains 14 residues. Trimming left V 2 bases short and J 6 bases short, with 9 bases between. The CDR3 region has the DNA TGCGCCAGCAGCTTATCAGGGGCTAATTCACCCCTCCACTTT. Protein product: CASSLSGANSPLHF.

The chain has TRBV4-1 and TRBJ2-7; D gene ambiguous. V gave up 0 bases and J gave up 0 bases, with 6 bases separating them. The CDR3 covers 14 residues. In germline, CDR1 is MGHRA, CDR2 YSYEKL. The CDR3 here is CASSQDRVSYEQYF. Here the CDR3 DNA reads TGCGCCAGCAGCCAAGATCGGGTCTCCTACGAGCAGTACTTC.

This chain joins TRBV19 and TRBJ2-5, with TRBD2 matching 8 bases. V dropped 5 bases and J dropped 5; count of bases not matched to a gene: 10. The germline V gene encodes CDR1 LNHDA and CDR2 SQIVND (reference sequence). This CDR3 contains 15 residues. The CDR3 bases are TGTGCCAGTAGTGTCTCCGGGACTAGGGGGGAGACCCAGTACTTC. Its protein product is CASSVSGTRGETQYF.

This clone showed up just once. The chain uses TRBV10-3 and TRBJ1-6; TRBD1 aligns across 8 bases. Looked up from germline, CDR1 is ENHRY and CDR2 is SYGVKD. The CDR3 loop spans 14 amino acids. V lost 10 bases to trimming and J lost 7 bases; unmatched junction nucleotides: 9. In DNA, the CDR3 is TGTGCCACCGACAGGGGCCAGGGGAATTCACCCCTCCACTTT. Translating gives CATDRGQGNSPLHF.

The chain uses TRBV15 and TRBJ1-1; D possibly corresponds to TRBD1 (5 bases). The germline gives CDR1 LNHNV, CDR2 YYDKDF (reference sequence). Between the trimmed V and J ends, which lost 3 bases and 6 bases, there was a span of 14 bases. This CDR3 is 14 amino acids long. CDR3 amino acids: CATSSVGHPPEAFF. The CDR3 DNA reads as TGTGCCACCAGCAGTGTGGGGCACCCCCCTGAAGCTTTCTTT.

V and J are TRBV27 and TRBJ2-5; D not resolved. CDR1 and CDR2 (germline): MNHEY, SMNVEV (reference sequence). V lost 5 bases and J lost 3, with 13 bases in between. The CDR3 is made up of 14 amino acids. CDR3 coding DNA: TGTGCCAGCAGTCTGGGTAGACTCGAAGAGACCCAGTACTTC. This translates into CASSLGRLEETQYF.

The chain couples TRBV5-6 to TRBJ2-5; 7 bases match TRBD2. The CDR3 loop spans 14 amino acids. Germline-derived CDR1 and CDR2 are SGHDT and YYEEEE. V lost 3 bases, J lost 5 bases, and 7 bases stayed unmatched. This CDR3 is CASSSGGGGETQYF. In DNA form, the CDR3 reads TGTGCCAGCAGCTCGGGGGGAGGAGGGGAGACCCAGTACTTC. The full variable domain, with the rest looked up from reference TRBV5-6 and TRBJ2-5, is DAGVTQSPTHLIKTRGQQVTLRCSPKSGHDTVSWYQQALGQGPQFIFQYYEEEERQRGNFPDRFSGHQFPNYSSELNVNALLLGDSALYLCASSSGGGGETQYFGPGTRLLVL.

In DNA, the CDR3 is TGCGCCAGCAGCTTGGGAAGGGAGTCACCCCTCCACTTT. Encoded protein: CASSLGRESPLHF. The V call is TRBV5-1, the J call TRBJ1-6, with D unresolved. The CDR3 is made up of 13 amino acids. CDR1 is SGHRS and CDR2 is YFSETQ in the germline V gene. Trimming stripped 0 bases from V and 10 bases from J, with 8 bases between.

The V call is TRBV18, the J call TRBJ2-2, with D maybe TRBD2 (5 bases). Germline loops: CDR1 KGHSH, CDR2 LQKENI. Deletions cut 1 base from V and 4 bases from J, with 10 bases between. The CDR3 covers 15 residues. This CDR3 reads CASSPLTGFTGELFF. The DNA for the CDR3 is TGTGCCAGCTCACCACTGACGGGATTCACCGGGGAGCTGTTTTTT.